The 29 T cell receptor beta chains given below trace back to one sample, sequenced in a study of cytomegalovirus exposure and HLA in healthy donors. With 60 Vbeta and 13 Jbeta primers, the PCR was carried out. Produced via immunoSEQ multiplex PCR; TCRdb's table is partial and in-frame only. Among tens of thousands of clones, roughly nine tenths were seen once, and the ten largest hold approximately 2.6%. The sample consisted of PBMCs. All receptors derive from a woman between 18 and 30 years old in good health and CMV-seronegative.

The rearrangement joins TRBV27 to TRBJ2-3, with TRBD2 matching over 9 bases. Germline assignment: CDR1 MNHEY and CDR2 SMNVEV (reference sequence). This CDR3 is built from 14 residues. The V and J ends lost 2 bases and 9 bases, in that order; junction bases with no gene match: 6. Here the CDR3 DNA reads TGTGCCAGCAGTTTAAGCGGGAGGAGGATCACGCAGTATTTT. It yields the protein CASSLSGRRITQYF.

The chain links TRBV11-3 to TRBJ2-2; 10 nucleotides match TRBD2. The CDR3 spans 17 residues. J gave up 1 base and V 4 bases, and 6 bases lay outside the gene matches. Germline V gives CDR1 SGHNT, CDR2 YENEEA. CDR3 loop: CASSSTRTSGNTGELFF. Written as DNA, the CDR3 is TGTGCCAGCAGCTCGACGAGGACTAGCGGGAACACCGGGGAGCTGTTTTTT.

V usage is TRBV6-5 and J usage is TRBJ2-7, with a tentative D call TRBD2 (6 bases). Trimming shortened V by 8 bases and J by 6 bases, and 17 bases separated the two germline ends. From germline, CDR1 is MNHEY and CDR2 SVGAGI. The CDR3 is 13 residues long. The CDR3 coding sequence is TGTGCCAGCGGCCCTCTATGGGGGGTCGAGCAGTACTTC. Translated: CASGPLWGVEQYF.

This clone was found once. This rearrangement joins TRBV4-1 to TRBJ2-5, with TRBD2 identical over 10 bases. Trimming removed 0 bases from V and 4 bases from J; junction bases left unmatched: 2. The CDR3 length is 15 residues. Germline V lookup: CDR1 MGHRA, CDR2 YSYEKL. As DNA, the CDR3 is TGCGCCAGCAGCCAAGAGGGACTAGCGAGAGAGACCCAGTACTTC. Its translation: CASSQEGLARETQYF.

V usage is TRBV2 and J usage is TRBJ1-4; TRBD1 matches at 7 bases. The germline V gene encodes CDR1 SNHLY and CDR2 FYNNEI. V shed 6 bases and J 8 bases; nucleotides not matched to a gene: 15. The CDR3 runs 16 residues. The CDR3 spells CASRAGTAAGGEKLFF. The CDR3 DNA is TGTGCCAGCAGAGCAGGGACAGCCGCGGGAGGGGAAAAACTGTTTTTT.

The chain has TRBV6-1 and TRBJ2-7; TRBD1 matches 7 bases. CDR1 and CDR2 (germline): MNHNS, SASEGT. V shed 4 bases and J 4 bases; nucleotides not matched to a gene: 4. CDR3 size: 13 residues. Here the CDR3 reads CASSGRTGYEQYF. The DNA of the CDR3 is TGTGCCAGCAGTGGTAGGACAGGTTACGAGCAGTACTTC.

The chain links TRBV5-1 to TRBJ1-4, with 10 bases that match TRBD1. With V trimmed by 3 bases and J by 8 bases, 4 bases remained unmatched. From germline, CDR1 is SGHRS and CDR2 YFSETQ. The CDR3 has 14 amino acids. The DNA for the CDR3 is TGCGCCAGCAGCTCTGGGACAGGGGAAGAAAAACTGTTTTTT. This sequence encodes CASSSGTGEEKLFF. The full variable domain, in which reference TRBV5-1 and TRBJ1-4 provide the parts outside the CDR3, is KAGVTQTPRYLIKTRGQQVTLSCSPISGHRSVSWYQQTPGQGLQFLFEYFSETQRNKGNFPGRFSGRQFSNSRSEMNVSTLELGDSALYLCASSSGTGEEKLFFGSGTQLSVL.

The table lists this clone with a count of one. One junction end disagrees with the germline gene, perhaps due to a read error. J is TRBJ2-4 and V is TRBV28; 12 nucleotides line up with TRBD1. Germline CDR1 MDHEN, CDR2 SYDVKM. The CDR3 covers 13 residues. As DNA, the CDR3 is TGTGCCAGCAGTTTCCTTGGGGACAGGGGGCACCACTTC. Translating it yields CASSFLGDRGHHF.

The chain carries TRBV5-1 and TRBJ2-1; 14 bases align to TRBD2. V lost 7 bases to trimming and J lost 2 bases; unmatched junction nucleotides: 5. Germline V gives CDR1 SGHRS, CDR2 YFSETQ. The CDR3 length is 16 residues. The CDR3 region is CASYPGLAGAYNEQFF. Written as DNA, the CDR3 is TGCGCCAGCTACCCGGGACTAGCGGGGGCCTACAATGAGCAGTTCTTC.

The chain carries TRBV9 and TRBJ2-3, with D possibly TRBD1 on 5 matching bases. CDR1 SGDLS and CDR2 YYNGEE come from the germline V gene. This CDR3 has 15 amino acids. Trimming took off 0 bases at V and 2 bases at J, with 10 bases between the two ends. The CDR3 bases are TGTGCCAGCAGCGTAGGAAGGGGCTCCACAGATACGCAGTATTTT. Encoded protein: CASSVGRGSTDTQYF. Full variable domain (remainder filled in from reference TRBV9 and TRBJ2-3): DSGVTQTPKHLITATGQRVTLRCSPRSGDLSVYWYQQSLDQGLQFLIQYYNGEERAKGNILERFSAQQFPDLHSELNLSSLELGDSALYFCASSVGRGSTDTQYFGPGTRLTVL.

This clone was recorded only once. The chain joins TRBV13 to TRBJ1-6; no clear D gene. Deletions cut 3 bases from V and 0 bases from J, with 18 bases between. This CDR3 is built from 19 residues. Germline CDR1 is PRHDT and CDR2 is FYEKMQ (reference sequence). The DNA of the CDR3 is TGTGCCAGCAGCTTGAGGCGATTTCGGGAGGACTCCTATAATTCACCCCTCCACTTT. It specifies CASSLRRFREDSYNSPLHF.

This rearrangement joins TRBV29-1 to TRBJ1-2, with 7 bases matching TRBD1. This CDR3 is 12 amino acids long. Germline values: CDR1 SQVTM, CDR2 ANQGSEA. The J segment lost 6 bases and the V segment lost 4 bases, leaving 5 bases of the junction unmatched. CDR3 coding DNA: TGCAGCGTTGTAGGTACAGGGGATGGCTACACCTTC. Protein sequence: CSVVGTGDGYTF.

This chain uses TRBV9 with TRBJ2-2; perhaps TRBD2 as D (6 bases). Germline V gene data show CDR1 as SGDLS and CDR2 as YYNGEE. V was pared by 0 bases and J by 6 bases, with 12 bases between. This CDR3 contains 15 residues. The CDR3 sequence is CASSVVEGPAGELFF. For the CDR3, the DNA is TGTGCCAGCAGCGTAGTGGAGGGCCCCGCCGGGGAGCTGTTTTTT. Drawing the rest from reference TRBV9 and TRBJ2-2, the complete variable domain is DSGVTQTPKHLITATGQRVTLRCSPRSGDLSVYWYQQSLDQGLQFLIQYYNGEERAKGNILERFSAQQFPDLHSELNLSSLELGDSALYFCASSVVEGPAGELFFGEGSRLTVL.

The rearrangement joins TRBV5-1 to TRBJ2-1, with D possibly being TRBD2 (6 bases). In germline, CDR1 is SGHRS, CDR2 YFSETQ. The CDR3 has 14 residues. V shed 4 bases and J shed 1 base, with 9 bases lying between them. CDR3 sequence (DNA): TGCGCCAGCAGCACCGGGACTTCCTACAATGAGCAGTTCTTC. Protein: CASSTGTSYNEQFF.

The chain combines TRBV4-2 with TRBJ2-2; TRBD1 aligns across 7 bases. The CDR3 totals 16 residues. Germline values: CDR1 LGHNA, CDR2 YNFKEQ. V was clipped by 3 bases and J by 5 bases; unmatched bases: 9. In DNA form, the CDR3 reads TGTGCCAGCAGCCATGAAGAGGGGGCGTTGACCGGGGAGCTGTTTTTT. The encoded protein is CASSHEEGALTGELFF.

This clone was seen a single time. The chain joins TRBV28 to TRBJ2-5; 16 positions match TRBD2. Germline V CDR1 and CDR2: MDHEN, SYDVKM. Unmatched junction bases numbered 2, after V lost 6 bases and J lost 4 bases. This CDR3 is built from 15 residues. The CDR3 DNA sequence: TGTGCCAGCAGAGGGACTAGCGGGAGGGTAGAGACCCAGTACTTC. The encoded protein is CASRGTSGRVETQYF.

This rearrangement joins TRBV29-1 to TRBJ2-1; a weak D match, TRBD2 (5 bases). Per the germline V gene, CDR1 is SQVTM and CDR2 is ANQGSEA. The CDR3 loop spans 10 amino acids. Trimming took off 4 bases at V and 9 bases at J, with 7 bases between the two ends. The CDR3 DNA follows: TGCAGCGTTGGCGCGGGTGAGCAGTTCTTC. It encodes CSVGAGEQFF.

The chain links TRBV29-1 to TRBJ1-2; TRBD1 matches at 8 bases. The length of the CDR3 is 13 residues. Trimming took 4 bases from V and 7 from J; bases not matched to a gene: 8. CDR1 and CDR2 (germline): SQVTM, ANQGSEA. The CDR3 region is CSVVGQGLGGYTF. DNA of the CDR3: TGCAGCGTTGTAGGACAGGGCCTAGGTGGCTACACCTTC.

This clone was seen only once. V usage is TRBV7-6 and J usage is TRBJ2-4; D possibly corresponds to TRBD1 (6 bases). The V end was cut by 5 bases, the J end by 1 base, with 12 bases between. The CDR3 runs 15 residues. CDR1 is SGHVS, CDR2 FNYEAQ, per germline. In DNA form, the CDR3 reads TGTGCCAGCAGCAGCGGCCAGGGGGCCAAAAACATTCAGTACTTC. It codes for CASSSGQGAKNIQYF.

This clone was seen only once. CDR3 nucleotides: TGTGCCCTACAGGGGCAGATTTATAATTCACCCCTCCACTTT. It encodes CALQGQIYNSPLHF. The V gene is TRBV30, the J gene TRBJ1-6, with TRBD1 matching over 7 bases. Unmatched junction bases numbered 8, after V lost 8 bases and J lost 4 bases. The germline gives CDR1 GTSNPN, CDR2 SVGIG (reference sequence). This CDR3 contains 14 residues.

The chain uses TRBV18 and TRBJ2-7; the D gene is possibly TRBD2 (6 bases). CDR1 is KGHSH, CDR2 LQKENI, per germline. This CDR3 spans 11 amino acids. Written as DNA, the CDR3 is TGTGTAAAGGGACTTAATCACGAGCAGTACTTC. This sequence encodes CVKGLNHEQYF. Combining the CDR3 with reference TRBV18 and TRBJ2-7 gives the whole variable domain NAGVMQNPRHLVRRRGQEARLRCSPMKGHSHVYWYRQLPEEGLKFMVYLQKENIIDESGMPKERFSAEFPKEGPSILRIQQVVRGDSAAYFCVKGLNHEQYFGPGTRLTVT.

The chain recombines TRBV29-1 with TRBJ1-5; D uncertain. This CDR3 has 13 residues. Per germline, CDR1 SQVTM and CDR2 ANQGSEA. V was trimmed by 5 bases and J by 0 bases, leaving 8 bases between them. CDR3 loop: CSVFTDSNQPQHF. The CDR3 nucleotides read TGCAGCGTTTTTACAGATAGCAATCAGCCCCAGCATTTT.

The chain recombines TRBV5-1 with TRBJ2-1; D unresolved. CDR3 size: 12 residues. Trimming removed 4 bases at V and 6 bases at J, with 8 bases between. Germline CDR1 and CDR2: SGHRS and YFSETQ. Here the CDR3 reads CASSQNANEQFF. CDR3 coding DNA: TGCGCCAGCAGCCAGAATGCCAATGAGCAGTTCTTC.

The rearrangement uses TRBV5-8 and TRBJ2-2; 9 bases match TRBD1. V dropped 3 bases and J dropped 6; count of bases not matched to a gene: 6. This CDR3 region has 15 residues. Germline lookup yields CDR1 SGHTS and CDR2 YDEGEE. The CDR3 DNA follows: TGTGCCAGCAGCTCCGGGACAGGGAATGCCGGGGAGCTGTTTTTT. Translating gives CASSSGTGNAGELFF.

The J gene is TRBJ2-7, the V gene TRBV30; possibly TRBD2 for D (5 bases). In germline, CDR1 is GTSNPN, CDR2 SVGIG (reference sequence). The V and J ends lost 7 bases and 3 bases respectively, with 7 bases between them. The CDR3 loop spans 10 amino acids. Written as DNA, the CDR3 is TGTGCCTTGGGAGTCTACGAGCAGTACTTC. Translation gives CALGVYEQYF.

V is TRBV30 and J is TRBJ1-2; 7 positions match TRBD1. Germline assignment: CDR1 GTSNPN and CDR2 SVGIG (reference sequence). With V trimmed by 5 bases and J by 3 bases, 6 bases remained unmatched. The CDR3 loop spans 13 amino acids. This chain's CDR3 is CAWGGTADYGYTF. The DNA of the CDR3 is TGTGCCTGGGGGGGGACAGCGGACTATGGCTACACCTTC.

DNA for the CDR3: TGTGCCAGCAGAGGTATCCTAGCGGGAGGCCCCTCCTACGAGCAGTACTTC. The encoded protein is CASRGILAGGPSYEQYF. The chain uses TRBV28 and TRBJ2-7, with 11 bases aligning to TRBD2. The CDR3 contains 17 residues. Germline values: CDR1 MDHEN, CDR2 SYDVKM. V lost 6 bases to trimming and J lost 0 bases; unmatched junction nucleotides: 10.

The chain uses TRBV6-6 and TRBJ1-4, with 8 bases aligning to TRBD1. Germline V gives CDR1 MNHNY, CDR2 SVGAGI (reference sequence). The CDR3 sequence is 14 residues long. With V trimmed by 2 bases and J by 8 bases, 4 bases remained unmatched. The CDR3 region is CASSYQGAGEKLFF. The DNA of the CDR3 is TGTGCCAGCAGTTACCAGGGGGCGGGGGAAAAACTGTTTTTT.

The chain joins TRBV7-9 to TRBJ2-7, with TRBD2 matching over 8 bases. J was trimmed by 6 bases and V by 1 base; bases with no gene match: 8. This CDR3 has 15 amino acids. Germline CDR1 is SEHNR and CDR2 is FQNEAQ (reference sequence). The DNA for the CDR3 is TGTGCCAGCAGCTTAGTCATAGCGGGGAAGGGCGAGCAGTACTTC. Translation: CASSLVIAGKGEQYF.